The clone carrying this T cell receptor beta chain was seen repeatedly, ten times or more. As yet, its antigen is unknown. Aged roughly 6 to 90, donors were systemically healthy Caucasians from Russia. The second PCR ran roughly 6 to 12 cycles with a sample-barcoded 5' primer and J-beta primers. TCRdb recomputed calls from the 5' RACE reads with MiXCR, one row per CDR3 protein. The data hold about 930,000 distinct CDR3 sequences, with 25% to 35% observed a single time. This entry is derived from a study of blood T cells in healthy people across ages. Overall study findings and caveats: Changes in expanded clonotypes were possibly confounded, as the CMV status of donors was unknown.

The data also belong to a second study, concerning T cells of mothers and their children. From that paper: Donors comprised three healthy Caucasian mothers plus their six children.

The origin of this receptor is a woman aged 40 to 49 in good health. Specimen: blood.

CDR3 sequence: CASSFGTPSSNQPQHF. CDR3 in DNA: TGTGCCAGCAGCTTCGGGACACCGAGTAGCAATCAGCCCCAGCATTTT. The V gene is TRBV7-2, the J gene TRBJ1-5; possible D gene TRBD1, 6 bases. In germline, CDR1 is SGHTA, CDR2 FQGNSA. The CDR3 length is 16 residues. The V end lost 3 bases, the J end lost 0 bases, and 12 bases lay between the germline ends.